This is a list of T cell receptor beta chains from one sample in a study of breast tumors, draining lymph nodes, adjacent tissues. One entry per CDR3 protein results from TCRdb running MiXCR on the multiplex PCR reads. The sample lists 70,000 or so distinct CDR3 sequences; 40% to 55% were seen once. The sample comprised breast tumor tissue. The source of these receptors is a female donor with breast cancer. Some clones in this sample may be carry-over from other donors' samples. CDR3s include the opening cysteine and the closing phenylalanine or tryptophan. The D gene is left open where the match is weak. Clone size, where shown, is once, few, many, or a class for clones that have expanded.

>many|-|TRBV29-1|TRBJ2-3
TGCAGCGTACCTTCTGAGTCCGATACGCAGTATTTT
CSVPSESDTQYF
>few|-|TRBV7-2|TRBJ2-3
TGTGCCAGCAGAAGAACCCCGGGAGTCTATAGCACAGATCCGCGGTATTTT
CASRRTPGVYSTDPRYF
>-|-|TRBV29-1|TRBJ2-3
TGCAGCGTTGAATCCGACCCCGAGACAGATACGCAGTATTTT
CSVESDPETDTQYF
>-|-|TRBV7-2|TRBJ1-5
-
CASSFYICSAPVSNQPQHF
>-|TRBD2|TRBV6-5|TRBJ2-1
TGTGCCAGCAGTCATCGGGCGGGAGTTGACAATGAGCAGTTCTTC
CASSHRAGVDNEQFF
>many|TRBD1|TRBV12-3/TRBV12-4|TRBJ2-2
TGTGCCAGCAGTTTAGTCACAGGGGAACTGACCGGGGAGCTGTTTTTT
CASSLVTGELTGELFF
>-|TRBD2|TRBV20-1|TRBJ2-3
TGCAGTGCTCGTAGTCTAGCGGCCGCTAGCACAGATACGCAGTATTTT
CSARSLAAASTDTQYF
>few|-|TRBV9|TRBJ2-1
TGTGCCAGCAGCGTCGACCTTTATAACTCCTGCAATGAGCAGTTCTTC
CASSVDLYNSCNEQFF
>-|TRBD1|TRBV18|TRBJ2-5
TGTGCCAGCTCACCTTCCGGGACAGACATCCAAGAGACCCAGTACTTC
CASSPSGTDIQETQYF
>-|-|TRBV24-1|TRBJ2-3
TGTGCCACCAGCCCGCGAAGCGGCACTAGCACAGATACGCAGTATTTT
CATSPRSGTSTDTQYF
>once|TRBD1|TRBV9|TRBJ2-3
TGTGCCAGCAGCCCTAACCTACAGGGGGCGGGCACAGATACGCAGTATTTT
CASSPNLQGAGTDTQYF
>-|-|TRBV20-1|TRBJ1-1
TGCAGTGCTAGGACCCTCGGGGGGAACACTGAAGCTTTCTTT
CSARTLGGNTEAFF
>-|TRBD1|TRBV2|TRBJ2-7
TGTGCCAGCATAGGAACAGGGGGTGACGAGCAGTACTTC
CASIGTGGDEQYF
>many|-|TRBV7-2|TRBJ1-1
TGTGCCAGCAGCATAGGTTCCTCAGGCACTGAAGCTTTCTTT
CASSIGSSGTEAFF
>-|TRBD2|TRBV7-9|TRBJ2-4
TGTGCCAGCAGCCCACTTACTAGCGGGGTGGATGGAGCCAAAAACATTCAGTACTTC
CASSPLTSGVDGAKNIQYF
>-|-|TRBV29-1|TRBJ1-2
TGCAGCGTAGCACTGGGACGGATCTATGGCTACACCTTC
CSVALGRIYGYTF
>medium-sized|-|TRBV10-3|TRBJ1-5
TGTGCCATCAGTGAGTCGGGCTTGGGAGGGCAGCCCCAGCATTTT
CAISESGLGGQPQHF
>-|-|TRBV10-3|TRBJ2-3
TGTGCCATCAGTCCCAGAGGGGGGAGCACAGATGCGCAGTATTTT
CAISPRGGSTDAQYF
>many|-|TRBV28|TRBJ2-3
TGTGCCAGCAGTTTAGGGGAGGGCACAGATACGCAGTATTTT
CASSLGEGTDTQYF
>many|TRBD2|TRBV11-2|TRBJ2-1
TGTGCCAGCAGCACCCGACTAGCATACAATGAGCAGTTCTTC
CASSTRLAYNEQFF
>many|-|TRBV7-9|TRBJ2-7
TGTGCCAGCAGCCCCGGGGGCCGCGATGGGGGGTACGAGCAGTACTTC
CASSPGGRDGGYEQYF
>many|TRBD2|TRBV6-6|TRBJ2-3
TGTGCCAGCAGTCCCCCCAGCGGGGGGGCGCGAGATACGCAGTATTTT
CASSPPSGGARDTQYF
>-|-|TRBV7-6|TRBJ2-7
TGTGCCAGCAGTCCGGCAGGGATTGAGCAGTACTTC
CASSPAGIEQYF
>many|TRBD1|TRBV2|TRBJ1-1
TGTGCCAGCAGATACGACAGGGGGCGTATGGCTTTCTTT
CASRYDRGRMAFF
>-|-|TRBV27|TRBJ2-1
TGTGCCAGCAGCCTACCGGGGGCCGCGGGAATAGAGCAGTTCTTC
CASSLPGAAGIEQFF
>-|-|TRBV2|TRBJ1-2
TGTGCCAGCGGGACACCTGACTACTATGGCTACACCTTC
CASGTPDYYGYTF
>-|TRBD2|TRBV5-1|TRBJ2-7
TGTGCCAGCAGCTTTAGCGGGGGGTTCGAGCAGTACTTC
CASSFSGGFEQYF
>many|-|TRBV9|TRBJ2-1
TGTGCCAGCAGCGTATGCGGGAATCCCTACAATGAGCAGTTCTTC
CASSVCGNPYNEQFF
>few|-|TRBV29-1|TRBJ1-4
TGCAGCGTGGGGGGGGGCACTAATGAAAAACTGTTTTTT
CSVGGGTNEKLFF
>many|-|TRBV19|TRBJ2-5
TGTGCCAGTAGTATGGCAGGGTTGGTAGGGACCCAGTACTTC
CASSMAGLVGTQYF
>few|TRBD1|TRBV29-1|TRBJ1-2
TGCAGCGTTGATTCAGGGGGAGGCTACACCTTC
CSVDSGGGYTF
>-|TRBD1|TRBV6-1|TRBJ2-1
TGTGCCAGCAGTGGTTTCGGACAGGGGGCGCTTAATGAGCAGTTCTTC
CASSGFGQGALNEQFF
>many|TRBD1|TRBV7-9|TRBJ2-3
TGTGCCAGCAGCTTAGGGGCAGGGGGACCCACAGATACGCAGTATTTT
CASSLGAGGPTDTQYF
>many|-|TRBV4-1|TRBJ2-1
TGCGCCAGCAGCCAAGATCCGTTCTTATCGGGAGTATCCTACAATGAGCAGTTCTTC
CASSQDPFLSGVSYNEQFF
>many|-|TRBV14|TRBJ2-7
TGTGCCAGCAGCTTACTCGACAGAAGTTTCTACGAGCAGTACTTC
CASSLLDRSFYEQYF
>-|TRBD1|TRBV7-2|TRBJ2-2
TGTCCCAGCAGCTTAAACAGGGGGCGAGACATCGGGGAGCTGTTTTTT
CPSSLNRGRDIGELFF
>many|-|TRBV2|TRBJ2-5
TGTGCCAGCAGTGAAGCGTCTACACCCCGGGACGTATCCCTAGGGGCCCAGTACTTC
CASSEASTPRDVSLGAQYF
>-|-|TRBV12-3/TRBV12-4|TRBJ2-3
TGTGCCAGCAGTTCTAGTGGCGGTGAGCAGTATTTT
CASSSSGGEQYF
>few|-|TRBV5-1|TRBJ1-1
TGCGCCAGCAGCTTGGATAGGGGAATCGGGACTGAAGCTTTCTTT
CASSLDRGIGTEAFF
>many|-|TRBV10-3|TRBJ2-3
TGTGCCATCGGACTACGCACAGATACGCAGTATTTT
CAIGLRTDTQYF
>many|-|TRBV4-1|TRBJ2-7
TGCGCCAGCAGCCAAGATTGGCCAGGGAGCTCCTACGAGCAGTACTTC
CASSQDWPGSSYEQYF
>-|-|TRBV27|TRBJ1-5
TGTGCCAGCAGGTTAGCGGGACAAGCCTACGAGCAGCCCCAGCATTTT
CASRLAGQAYEQPQHF
>-|-|TRBV11-1|TRBJ2-3
TGTGCCGGCAGCTTGTTATTTGATACGCAGTATTTT
CAGSLLFDTQYF
>-|-|TRBV7-7|TRBJ1-4
TGTGCTAGCAGCTCTAGCGGAGTCAGAGATGAAAGACTGTTTTTT
CASSSSGVRDERLFF
>many|-|TRBV13|TRBJ2-5
TGTGCCAGCAGCTCACGGGACGCCCGACAATGGGCCCAGTACTTC
CASSSRDARQWAQYF
>many|-|TRBV14|TRBJ2-3
TGTGCCAGCCAGGCGGAGGGCAACACAGATACGCAGTATTTT
CASQAEGNTDTQYF
>many|TRBD1|TRBV12-3/TRBV12-4|TRBJ2-5
TGTGCCAGCAGTTTGGGACAGGACTTGGAGACCCAGTACTTC
CASSLGQDLETQYF
>many|-|TRBV18|TRBJ2-6
TGTGCCAGCTCACCTACTAGCTCTGGGGCCAACGTCCTGACTTTC
CASSPTSSGANVLTF
>-|TRBD2|TRBV27|TRBJ2-3
TGTGCCAGCAGTGCAATCCGACTAGCGGTCGGCACAGATACGCAGTATTTT
CASSAIRLAVGTDTQYF
>-|-|TRBV25-1|TRBJ1-2
TGTGCCAGCAGTGAGACGCGGGGAGGCTACACCTTC
CASSETRGGYTF
>many|-|TRBV7-9|TRBJ1-4
TGTGCCAGCAGCCAACCGGGGGGCGATGAAAAACTGTTTTTT
CASSQPGGDEKLFF
>once|TRBD2|TRBV7-9|TRBJ2-2
TGTGCCAGCAGCCCCTCGACTAGCGGGAACACCGGGGAGCTGTTTTTT
CASSPSTSGNTGELFF
>many|-|TRBV19|TRBJ2-6
TGTGCCAGTAGTATAGGTGATAGAGCTGGGGCCAACGTCCTGACTTTC
CASSIGDRAGANVLTF
>-|-|TRBV27|TRBJ2-7
TGTGCCAGCAGTTTAAAACCGGACATCTACTACGAGCAGTACTTC
CASSLKPDIYYEQYF
>many|-|TRBV6-6|TRBJ1-3
TGTGCCAGCACCAAGGGGGACCTTGGAAACACCATATATTTT
CASTKGDLGNTIYF
>few|-|TRBV3-1|TRBJ1-1
TGTGCCAGCAGCTTCTTGATAGGGAACACTGAAGCTTTCTTT
CASSFLIGNTEAFF
>many|-|TRBV7-2|TRBJ1-5
TGTGCCAGCAGCTTGTCCGGGAATCCGGGGCAGCCCCAGCATTTT
CASSLSGNPGQPQHF
>-|-|TRBV6-1|TRBJ2-3
TGTGCCAGCCGTATCTGGGACAGCACAGATACGCAGTATTTT
CASRIWDSTDTQYF
>-|-|TRBV29-1|TRBJ2-1
TGCAGCGTTGACGGGCAGTTCTTC
CSVDGQFF
>-|-|TRBV29-1|TRBJ2-5
TGCGGCGTTGAAGATCCCATGGACAGTGGGCAAGAGACCCAGTACTTC
CGVEDPMDSGQETQYF